One sample yielded the 32 T cell receptor beta chains listed below, sequenced in a study of shared clonotypes between healthy human individuals. The protocol was immunoSEQ multiplex PCR, while the TCRdb copy is restricted to in-frame clones and leaves out a portion. There are some 690,000 clones in the sample; 90% occur only once, and approximately 35% lies in the top ten. Material for sequencing was memory CD8+ T cells from PBMCs. Described subset: CD45RO+ cells pooled with CCR7-negative TemRA cells. The receptors stem from a man between 18 and 35 years old in good health. Some clones in this sample may be carry-over from other donors' samples.

The chain uses TRBV27 and TRBJ2-7; 10 bases match TRBD2. This CDR3 comprises 15 residues. V dropped 6 bases and J dropped 3; count of bases not matched to a gene: 8. Germline V gene sequence: CDR1 MNHEY, CDR2 SMNVEV (reference sequence). This chain's CDR3 is CASRYGPSGSYEQYF. CDR3 in DNA: TGTGCCAGCAGGTATGGTCCTAGCGGGAGCTACGAGCAGTACTTC.

Comments on this clone: At the DNA level, this CDR3 is encoded by other sequences in the same sample as well. The chain uses TRBV7-9 and TRBJ1-1; unclear D gene. This CDR3 is built from 14 residues. V was clipped by 1 base and J by 1 base, with 7 bases between them. Per the germline V gene, CDR1 is SEHNR and CDR2 is FQNEAQ (reference sequence). CDR3 bases: TGTGCCAGCAGCTTAGGGGGTCCGAACACTGAAGCTTTCTTT. It yields the protein CASSLGGPNTEAFF.

This CDR3 reads CASSLLGDLDTQYF. The CDR3 nucleotides read TGTGCCAGCAGTTTATTGGGGGACCTCGATACGCAGTATTTT. J is TRBJ2-3 and V is TRBV27, with D possibly being TRBD1 or TRBD2 (5 bases each). The length of the CDR3 is 14 residues. Germline V gene data show CDR1 as MNHEY and CDR2 as SMNVEV (reference sequence). Trimming left V 1 base short and J 6 bases short, with 11 bases between.

The V and J genes are TRBV27 and TRBJ1-4; D uncertain. Trimming stripped 5 bases from V and 6 bases from J, with 22 bases between. This CDR3 contains 17 residues. CDR1 and CDR2 (germline): MNHEY, SMNVEV (reference sequence). The CDR3 nucleotides read TGTGCCAGCAGTCCCCTATCCCGCCGGGTCGTTTATGAAAAACTGTTTTTT. Protein product: CASSPLSRRVVYEKLFF.

The chain has TRBV23-1 and TRBJ2-5, with TRBD1 matching over 9 bases. TRBV23-1 is noted as an ORF with a role that remains uncertain. The CDR3 loop spans 17 amino acids. The V gene end was trimmed by 0 bases and the J gene end by 5 bases; junction bases not matched to a gene: 10. The CDR3 DNA reads as TGCGCCAGCAGTCAATCGGTCGGGACAGGGAGACGGGAGACCCAGTACTTC. Translation: CASSQSVGTGRRETQYF.

The genes are TRBV4-1 and TRBJ2-1, with TRBD2 matching over 7 bases. The CDR3 contains 15 residues. Looked up from germline, CDR1 is MGHRA and CDR2 is YSYEKL. Trimming cost V 4 bases and J 7 bases; bases outside gene matches: 10. The CDR3 sequence: CASSPTAIGGNEQFF. CDR3 nucleotide sequence: TGCGCCAGCAGCCCTACTGCCATCGGGGGGAATGAGCAGTTCTTC.

The chain employs TRBV7-9 and TRBJ1-3; D is uncertain. The CDR3 runs 15 residues. Looked up from germline, CDR1 is SEHNR and CDR2 is FQNEAQ (reference sequence). Trimming removed 5 bases at V and 4 bases at J, with 15 bases between. CDR3: CASSPSVAIGNTIYF. The DNA of the CDR3 is TGTGCCAGCAGCCCAAGTGTAGCGATCGGAAACACCATATATTTT.

The CDR3 spells CAISESPAGSSTGELFF. The CDR3 DNA reads TGTGCCATCAGTGAGTCGCCAGCGGGGTCGAGCACCGGGGAGCTGTTTTTT. The rearrangement uses TRBV10-3 and TRBJ2-2, with 7 bases that match TRBD2. After removal of 0 bases from V and 4 bases from J, the junction contained 8 bases not matched to a gene. Germline CDR1 ENHRY, CDR2 SYGVKD. The CDR3 runs 17 residues.

The chain employs TRBV10-3 and TRBJ2-3; 12 nucleotides match TRBD1. CDR1 is ENHRY, CDR2 SYGVKD, per germline. V was clipped by 4 bases and J by 4 bases; unmatched bases: 9. The CDR3 spans 17 residues. The CDR3 nucleotides are TGTGCCATCAGTGGGCTCCACCGGGACAGGGGGCCAGATACGCAGTATTTT. It codes for CAISGLHRDRGPDTQYF.

This clone was seen a handful of times. The V gene is TRBV19, the J gene TRBJ1-1, with TRBD1 as a possible D gene (5 bases). This CDR3 is built from 13 residues. Trimming took 5 bases from V and 3 from J, leaving 10 bases between them. Germline V lookup: CDR1 LNHDA, CDR2 SQIVND (reference sequence). As DNA, the CDR3 is TGTGCCAGTAGTGCCGACAGACACACTGAAGCTTTCTTT. This translates into CASSADRHTEAFF.

This clone has just one count. The V gene is TRBV13, the J gene TRBJ1-2; D gene unclear. CDR1 PRHDT and CDR2 FYEKMQ come from the germline V gene (reference sequence). With 0 bases removed from V and 4 bases from J, the gap between germline ends came to 9 bases. There are 14 residues in the CDR3. As DNA, the CDR3 is TGTGCCAGCAGCTTAGGGGAGGGAGGCTATGGCTACACCTTC. Its translation is CASSLGEGGYGYTF.

The count of this clone is one. CDR3 sequence (DNA): TGTGCCAGCGGGGTGGATCGGGAGAGCCACGAGCAGTACTTC. It specifies CASGVDRESHEQYF. The chain uses TRBV5-4 and TRBJ2-7; the D gene is possibly TRBD2 (6 bases). The CDR3 totals 14 residues. CDR1 and CDR2 (germline): SGHNT, YYREEE (reference sequence). V gave up 7 bases and J gave up 5 bases, with 19 bases separating them.

V usage is TRBV2 and J usage is TRBJ1-1; no clear D. Germline V lookup: CDR1 SNHLY, CDR2 FYNNEI. The length of the CDR3 is 11 residues. Trimming removed 6 bases at V and 7 bases at J, with 9 bases between. The CDR3 is CASRDIREAFF. As DNA, the CDR3 is TGTGCCAGCAGGGATATCCGTGAAGCTTTCTTT. Combining the CDR3 with reference TRBV2 and TRBJ1-1 gives the whole variable domain EPEVTQTPSHQVTQMGQEVILRCVPISNHLYFYWYRQILGQKVEFLVSFYNNEISEKSEIFDDQFSVERPDGSNFTLKIRSTKLEDSAMYFCASRDIREAFFGQGTRLTVV.

The chain combines TRBV5-4 with TRBJ2-3; 8 positions agree with TRBD1. J was trimmed by 6 bases and V by 0 bases; bases with no gene match: 9. The CDR3 length is 16 residues. CDR1 and CDR2 (germline): SGHNT, YYREEE (reference sequence). CDR3 sequence (DNA): TGTGCCAGCAGCTTGGACGGGATGACAGGGGCGGATACGCAGTATTTT. Residues: CASSLDGMTGADTQYF.

The chain recombines TRBV6-6 with TRBJ1-1, with D uncertain. Trimming cost V 2 bases and J 3 bases, with 10 bases left between them. Per the germline V gene, CDR1 is MNHNY and CDR2 is SVGAGI (reference sequence). The CDR3 length is 14 residues. CDR3 coding DNA: TGTGCCAGCAGTTACCCTCAACCTTACACTGAAGCTTTCTTT. Its protein product is CASSYPQPYTEAFF.

The V gene is TRBV7-3, the J gene TRBJ2-1; D remains ambiguous. The germline V gene has CDR1 SGHTA and CDR2 FQGTGA. CDR3 length equals 12 residues. V lost 2 bases and J lost 6, with 5 bases in between. CDR3 sequence (DNA): TGTGCCAGCAGCTTAGGCTCCAATGAGCAGTTCTTC. Translation: CASSLGSNEQFF. Filled out from reference TRBV7-3 and TRBJ2-1, the complete variable domain reads GAGVSQTPSNKVTEKGKYVELRCDPISGHTALYWYRQSLGQGPEFLIYFQGTGAADDSGLPNDRFFAVRPEGSVSTLKIQRTERGDSAVYLCASSLGSNEQFFGPGTRLTVL.

This sequence joins TRBV7-9 and TRBJ2-1; 9 bases are a match to TRBD1. The CDR3 has 14 amino acids. Germline CDR1 and CDR2: SEHNR and FQNEAQ (reference sequence). The V segment lost 5 bases and the J segment 6 bases; nucleotides outside the gene matches: 5. The CDR3 protein is CASSTMDRGNEQFF. The CDR3 nucleotides are TGTGCCAGCAGCACCATGGACAGGGGCAATGAGCAGTTCTTC.

V is TRBV28 and J is TRBJ2-3, with TRBD2 matching 10 bases. CDR1 and CDR2 (germline): MDHEN, SYDVKM. The CDR3 is made up of 15 amino acids. Trimming removed 7 bases from V and 5 bases from J; junction bases left unmatched: 9. CDR3 residues: CASTEREGRLDTQYF. DNA of the CDR3: TGTGCCAGCACCGAGCGGGAGGGCCGATTAGATACGCAGTATTTT.

This chain connects TRBV7-9 to TRBJ2-1; 13 bases agree with TRBD2. V gave up 5 bases and J gave up 10 bases; unmatched junction bases: 5. Germline values: CDR1 SEHNR, CDR2 FQNEAQ (reference sequence). The CDR3 extends over 14 amino acids. CDR3 region: CASSHGLAGDEQFF. DNA of the CDR3: TGTGCCAGCAGCCACGGACTAGCGGGAGACGAGCAGTTCTTC.

The V call is TRBV7-8, the J call TRBJ2-1; 9 positions agree with TRBD2. Germline V gene sequence: CDR1 SGHVS, CDR2 FQNEAQ. The length of the CDR3 is 13 residues. The CDR3 region is CVVRASGINEQFF. The CDR3 DNA reads TGTGTCGTCCGGGCTAGCGGGATTAATGAGCAGTTCTTC.

Concerning this clone itself: It may be a read error: a sequence one base away is much more abundant. The CDR3 carries no conserved terminal phenylalanine or tryptophan, so it likely arises from a read error. Because the CDR3's place on the DNA is in doubt, the DNA is left out and the CDR3 is given as listed by TCRdb. The rearrangement joins TRBV21-1 to TRBJ2-7; whether TRBD1, the table's D call, matches the DNA was not checked. TRBV21-1 is a listed pseudogene. Both ends counted, the CDR3 spans 14 residues. CDR3 in amino acids: CASSSTGQPYEQYL.

The chain links TRBV28 to TRBJ2-7; D possibly corresponds to TRBD1 (5 bases). The V end lost 6 bases, the J end lost 3 bases, and 12 bases lay between the germline ends. The germline V gene encodes CDR1 MDHEN and CDR2 SYDVKM. This CDR3 is built from 13 residues. CDR3: CASRSMGLYEQYF. In nucleotides, the CDR3 is TGTGCCAGCAGATCAATGGGGCTCTACGAGCAGTACTTC.

The chain is built from TRBV19 and TRBJ2-6; unclear D gene. Per germline, CDR1 LNHDA and CDR2 SQIVND (reference sequence). The CDR3 totals 12 residues. Trimming took 9 bases from V and 3 from J, leaving 6 bases between them. In nucleotides, the CDR3 is TGTGCCAGCGGGCTTGGGGCCAACGTCCTGACTTTC. The encoded protein is CASGLGANVLTF.

The chain joins TRBV5-4 to TRBJ1-1; tentatively, D is TRBD1 (6 bases). This CDR3 has 15 amino acids. Per the germline V gene, CDR1 is SGHNT and CDR2 is YYREEE (reference sequence). V lost 5 bases, J lost 1 base, and 15 bases lay in between. The CDR3 bases are TGTGCCAGCAGGCCTTCCGGGACAAAGAACACTGAAGCTTTCTTT. Its translation: CASRPSGTKNTEAFF.

This chain connects TRBV7-9 to TRBJ1-5; D is uncertain. V dropped 5 bases and J dropped 7 bases, with 15 bases sitting between them. Germline CDR1 reads SEHNR; CDR2 reads FQNEAQ (reference sequence). The CDR3 runs 14 residues. This CDR3 reads CASSPDLLGQPQHF. The CDR3 nucleotides read TGTGCCAGCAGCCCAGACTTACTAGGGCAGCCCCAGCATTTT.

The rearrangement joins TRBV6-1 to TRBJ1-5, with a possible D match to TRBD1 (6 bases). Germline-derived CDR1 and CDR2 are MNHNS and SASEGT. This CDR3 is built from 13 residues. V lost 4 bases, J lost 5 bases, and 9 bases lay in between. In DNA form, the CDR3 reads TGTGCCAGCAGTGGGGACACCTATCAGCCCCAGCATTTT. It yields the protein CASSGDTYQPQHF.

This chain connects TRBV27 to TRBJ2-7; D uncertain. Trimming stripped 3 bases from V and 0 bases from J, with 12 bases between. The CDR3 consists of 15 residues. Per germline, CDR1 MNHEY and CDR2 SMNVEV (reference sequence). CDR3: CASSFWPASSYEQYF. The CDR3 DNA follows: TGTGCCAGCAGTTTTTGGCCTGCGAGCTCCTACGAGCAGTACTTC.

This chain connects TRBV4-3 to TRBJ2-7, with 7 bases fitting TRBD1. CDR1 LGHNA and CDR2 YSLEER come from the germline V gene. This CDR3 is 14 amino acids long. V trimming: 5 bases; J trimming: 2 bases; junction bases outside the gene matches: 6. CDR3 in amino acids: CASSGDRRAYEQYF. CDR3 coding DNA: TGCGCCAGCAGCGGGGACAGAAGAGCCTACGAGCAGTACTTC.

V is TRBV10-3 and J is TRBJ2-2; a possible D gene is TRBD1 (5 bases). The germline V gene has CDR1 ENHRY and CDR2 SYGVKD. The CDR3 spans 16 residues. The V end was cut by 3 bases, the J end by 4 bases, with 15 bases between. CDR3 DNA sequence: TGTGCCATCAGTGATTTAAGTGGGGCCGGCACCGGGGAGCTGTTTTTT. Its protein product is CAISDLSGAGTGELFF.

The chain recombines TRBV25-1 with TRBJ1-1, with a tentative D call TRBD1 (5 bases). Germline V lookup: CDR1 MGHDK, CDR2 SYGVNS. The V and J ends lost 6 bases and 4 bases respectively, with 15 bases between them. CDR3 length: 14 residues. The CDR3 DNA reads TGTGCCAGCAGGGCCTCGGGGGGAGGCACTGAAGCTTTCTTT. It specifies CASRASGGGTEAFF.

This clone was detected only once. The chain uses TRBV5-1 and TRBJ2-7; 9 bases agree with TRBD2. Trimming cost V 3 bases and J 2 bases; bases outside gene matches: 12. This CDR3 comprises 17 residues. Germline lookup yields CDR1 SGHRS and CDR2 YFSETQ. The CDR3 spells CASSSARTSERTYEQYF. The CDR3 DNA reads as TGCGCCAGCAGCTCCGCCCGGACTAGCGAGCGGACCTACGAGCAGTACTTC.

This rearrangement joins TRBV13 to TRBJ2-7, with D perhaps matching TRBD1 (5 bases). Germline-derived CDR1 and CDR2 are PRHDT and FYEKMQ (reference sequence). V lost 0 bases, J lost 2 bases, and 17 bases lay in between. The CDR3 is made up of 17 amino acids. The CDR3 region is CASSLGTAYLSTYEQYF. CDR3 in DNA: TGTGCCAGCAGCTTAGGGACAGCCTACCTGTCGACCTACGAGCAGTACTTC.